The entry below gives a single TCR beta chain sequence along with its context. This clonotype came up a few times. There is no known antigen for this receptor. No qualities accompany the bases; no much larger clone lies one base away. This specimen comes from a study of T cell repertoires in cytomegalovirus infection (dated 2019 in TCRdb). In the study overall: Recently identified HLA-C-restricted CMV epitopes, whose presentation resists viral immunomodulation, were targeted by peptide stimulations together with well-studied HLA-B-restricted epitopes. Because public TCR beta signatures pointed to carriage of CMV infection together with the matching HLA type, the HLA type of each donor mattered for the analysis.

TCRdb records Illumina HiSeq 1500 as the sequencer. TCRdb trimmed the raw reads at Q25, called clones with MiXCR and kept productive beta chains. Rows with one shared CDR3 protein collapse into an entry with the most common genes and DNA. This sample gives some 900,000 distinct CDR3 sequences in total; around a third of them show up just once. The ten largest account for under 15% of the sample. The germline V gene encodes CDR1 MGHRA and CDR2 YSYEKL. V and J lose 3 bases and 5 bases, and a span of 11 bases separates them. The CDR3 goes from the cysteine to the phenylalanine over 13 residues. Only CDR3 DNA remains: 39 bases, in frame from the first base. Study-wide conclusions, independent of this receptor: The ex vivo response was dominated by HLA-C-restricted CMV-specific TCR beta clonotypes, which also provided the single most frequent clonotype in two of eight donors. Cumulative frequency of public TCR beta family members discriminated carriers of CMV infection plus the relevant HLA type in this cohort and an independent roughly 340-donor cohort.

This specimen's treatment or condition label, per the study, means: in vitro stimulation with specific CMV peptide epitopes to enrich CMV-specific T cells. The sample consisted of cultured CD8+ T cells from PBMCs, taken from culture after CMV antigen stimulation. The receptor chain draws on TRBV4-1 and TRBJ2-7; the D gene identity is not certain. This sequence was found in a human donor in good health (CMV status not recorded). Some clones in this sample may be carry-over from other donors' samples. The CDR3 region reads CASSQTVLDEQYF. At the DNA level, the sequence is TGCGCCAGCAGCCAGACCGTTCTGGACGAGCAGTACTTC.